The 15 T cell receptor beta chains reported below all come from one sample, sequenced in a study of T cell changes during pregnancy in multiple sclerosis. Produced via immunoSEQ multiplex PCR; TCRdb's table is partial and in-frame only. The repertoire holds 90,000 or so clones, with about 91% as singletons. The sample in question was PBMCs, obtained in the first trimester of pregnancy. The receptor set was obtained from a female donor in good health, serving as a control in a pregnancy study. Some clones in this sample may be carry-over from other donors' samples.

The chain is built from TRBV7-9 and TRBJ2-5; 11 bases line up with TRBD1. CDR1 and CDR2 from the germline V gene are SEHNR and FQNEAQ (reference sequence). V shed 4 bases and J 5 bases; nucleotides not matched to a gene: 15. The CDR3 runs to 18 residues. The CDR3 DNA is TGTGCCAGCAGCTCCGACATTTGGGGACAGGGGGTGCGGGAGACCCAGTACTTC. This gives the protein CASSSDIWGQGVRETQYF.

CDR3 in DNA: TGTGCCATCAAGGGACAGGAAAGCACAGATACGCAGTATTTT. Translating it yields CAIKGQESTDTQYF. The chain links TRBV10-3 to TRBJ2-3; 8 bases are a match to TRBD1. Per the germline V gene, CDR1 is ENHRY and CDR2 is SYGVKD. This CDR3 region has 14 residues. V lost 7 bases, J lost 0 bases, and 3 bases stayed unmatched.

The chain is built from TRBV15 and TRBJ2-7, with D maybe TRBD1 (5 bases). This CDR3 is 18 amino acids long. Germline V gives CDR1 LNHNV, CDR2 YYDKDF (reference sequence). The V end was cut by 0 bases, the J end by 0 bases, with 18 bases between. The CDR3 sequence: CATSRDPGWGENSYEQYF. The CDR3 nucleotides read TGTGCCACCAGCAGAGATCCCGGTTGGGGCGAAAACTCCTACGAGCAGTACTTC.

The chain uses TRBV19 and TRBJ1-2; D is uncertain. This CDR3 has 15 residues. Trimming cost V 1 base and J 4 bases, with 13 bases left between them. Germline assignment: CDR1 LNHDA and CDR2 SQIVND (reference sequence). The CDR3, as DNA: TGTGCCAGTAGTATAGGGCCGGGAGGAGTCTATGGCTACACCTTC. Translated: CASSIGPGGVYGYTF.

The V gene is TRBV27, the J gene TRBJ2-1, with 16 nucleotides matching TRBD2. Looked up from germline, CDR1 is MNHEY and CDR2 is SMNVEV (reference sequence). Trimming cost V 7 bases and J 7 bases; bases outside gene matches: 7. The CDR3 runs 16 residues. The CDR3 here is CASNPGLAGGPNEQFF. The CDR3 nucleotides are TGTGCCAGCAATCCGGGACTAGCGGGAGGGCCGAATGAGCAGTTCTTC.

Comments on this clone: An end of the junction differs from the germline gene, which may be a read error. The chain employs TRBV6-5 and TRBJ1-1; no clear D gene. The V gene's germline CDR1 is MNHEY and CDR2 SVGAGI. This CDR3 spans 14 amino acids. CDR3 in DNA: TGTGCCAGCAGTTATGAGGGAATAAACAGTGAAGCTTTCTTT. Translation gives CASSYEGINSEAFF.

This clone was recorded a few times. The rearrangement links TRBV11-2 to TRBJ1-1; D is unclear. Trimming removed 4 bases from V and 5 bases from J, with 8 bases in between. This CDR3 has 12 residues. Germline V gene data show CDR1 as SGHAT and CDR2 as FQNNGV. The CDR3 region is CASSSGWTEAFF. CDR3 coding DNA: TGTGCCAGCAGCTCCGGGTGGACTGAAGCTTTCTTT. Variable domain in full (rest from reference TRBV11-2 and TRBJ1-1): EAGVAQSPRYKIIEKRQSVAFWCNPISGHATLYWYQQILGQGPKLLIQFQNNGVVDDSQLPKDRFSAERLKGVDSTLKIQPAKLEDSAVYLCASSSGWTEAFFGQGTRLTVV.

This clone appeared a single time. The rearrangement joins TRBV19 to TRBJ1-6; D is unresolved. CDR3 length equals 14 residues. The V end was cut by 4 bases, the J end by 4 bases, with 8 bases between. Germline CDR1 LNHDA, CDR2 SQIVND (reference sequence). The CDR3 coding sequence is TGTGCCAGTAGTACGACGGGTTATAATTCACCCCTCCACTTT. Amino acid sequence: CASSTTGYNSPLHF.

The V call is TRBV7-2, the J call TRBJ1-4; 7 bases fit TRBD1. CDR3 length: 13 amino acids. In germline, CDR1 is SGHTA, CDR2 FQGNSA. Trimming at V came to 5 bases and at J to 7 bases, leaving 4 bases not matched to a gene. The CDR3 reads CASSPRGLEKLFF. Here the CDR3 DNA reads TGTGCCAGCAGCCCGAGGGGGCTTGAAAAACTGTTTTTT.

In this sample, this clone turned up a few times. As DNA, the CDR3 is TGTGCCAGCAGTTCAGGGGACAGCTCTCACCAGTACTTC. As protein: CASSSGDSSHQYF. The chain uses TRBV28 and TRBJ2-7, with TRBD1 matching over 7 bases. The CDR3 runs to 13 residues. Looked up from germline, CDR1 is MDHEN and CDR2 is SYDVKM. With 4 bases clipped from V and 10 bases from J, the junction kept 10 bases outside the gene matches.

The chain joins TRBV11-1 to TRBJ1-1; no definite D call. V gave up 2 bases and J gave up 3 bases, with 13 bases separating them. The CDR3 spans 15 residues. CDR1 is SGHAT and CDR2 is FQDESV in the germline V gene (reference sequence). CDR3 in DNA: TGTGCCAGCAGCTTATACGCCGCGGGGTACACTGAAGCTTTCTTT. Its translation is CASSLYAAGYTEAFF. The full variable domain, completed using reference TRBV11-1 and TRBJ1-1, is EAEVAQSPRYKITEKSQAVAFWCDPISGHATLYWYRQILGQGPELLVQFQDESVVDDSQLPKDRFSAERLKGVDSTLKIQPAELGDSAMYLCASSLYAAGYTEAFFGQGTRLTVV.

The V and J genes are TRBV28 and TRBJ2-7; D remains unclear. The CDR3 is 12 amino acids. The V gene's germline CDR1 is MDHEN and CDR2 SYDVKM. V lost 6 bases, J lost 4 bases, and 10 bases lay in between. CDR3 sequence (DNA): TGTGCCAGCAGCCTCCAGACTTACGAGCAGTACTTC. Its translation is CASSLQTYEQYF.

V is TRBV12-5 and J is TRBJ2-1, with 16 bases fitting TRBD2. J was trimmed by 1 base and V by 4 bases; bases with no gene match: 10. The germline V gene has CDR1 LGHNT and CDR2 FRNRAP. The CDR3 totals 20 residues. In nucleotides, the CDR3 is TGTGCTAGTGGTTCCGCCGGGACTAGCGGGAGGGCCCGTTCCTACAATGAGCAGTTCTTC. This sequence encodes CASGSAGTSGRARSYNEQFF.

The V and J genes are TRBV9 and TRBJ2-1; TRBD1 aligns across 9 bases. V lost 3 bases to trimming and J lost 1 base; unmatched junction nucleotides: 2. The germline V gene has CDR1 SGDLS and CDR2 YYNGEE. The CDR3 totals 15 residues. CDR3 nucleotides: TGTGCCAGCAGCGATGGACAGGGGTCCTACAATGAGCAGTTCTTC. Protein: CASSDGQGSYNEQFF.

The rearrangement uses TRBV6-5 and TRBJ1-6; D is unresolved. The V gene lost 7 bases and the J gene lost 5 bases, with 15 bases spanning the gap. This CDR3 region has 15 residues. The germline CDR1 and CDR2 sequences are MNHEY and SVGAGI. The DNA of the CDR3 is TGTGCCAGCACCGGGGATGTCCCCAATAATTCACCCCTCCACTTT. It is translated as CASTGDVPNNSPLHF.